This TCR beta chain was documented in a study of PD-1 blockade in classical Hodgkin lymphoma. Every single patient, without exception, relapsed after autologous stem cell transplantation, and brentuximab vedotin exposure varied. Assay: immunoSEQ multiplex PCR; the TCRdb copy retains only in-frame clones and omits some. Of about 10,000 clones detected, 80% appear once; the ten largest clones hold approximately 35%. Germline CDR1 is ENHRY and CDR2 is SYGVKD. This CDR3 region has 16 residues. The ends were cut back, 4 bases at V and 0 bases at J, with 13 bases in the middle. The source of this sequence is a human donor with classical Hodgkin lymphoma. The chain employs TRBV10-3 and TRBJ2-1; D is undetermined. Material: peripheral blood mononuclear cells (PBMCs), obtained before the second cycle of nivolumab. The CDR3 nucleotides are TGTGCCATCAGTGGCCCCCCCCCTAGCTCCTACAATGAGCAGTTCTTC. This gives the protein CAISGPPPSSYNEQFF.